This T cell receptor beta chain was sequenced in a study of blood T cells in healthy people across ages (dated by TCRdb to between 2015 and 2017). As for the study more broadly: In model experiments, template switching captured roughly one uniquely barcoded TCR beta cDNA molecule for every two T cells. Using deep sequencing normalized with unique cDNA molecular identifiers, the study measured how TCR beta repertoire diversity changes with age. Four age groups were formed from the donors: young (average 16 years), middle-aged (more than 35), aged (roughly 56) and long-lived (approximately 78). Donors of different ages were randomly distributed across sequencing lanes to avoid experimental bias. Using the same blood draw, the study looked at two additional independent replicas of 1 million unique cDNA reads for two donors, one aged 18 to 30 and the other aged 80 or older.

The library was generated by 5' RACE. Sequencing instrument: Illumina HiSeq 2500. A second PCR of roughly 7 to 11 cycles was performed with a sample-barcoded 5' primer and a J-beta primer mix. A template-switch 5' adaptor carrying 12 random nucleotides introduced a unique molecular identifier onto each TCR beta cDNA molecule. Each sample yielded at least 2.5 million CDR3-containing paired-end reads. The Mint cDNA synthesis kit, primed by a TRBC-specific oligonucleotide, was used to synthesize first-strand cDNA from all RNA. Following uracil-DNA glycosylase treatment, a first 18-cycle PCR with universal primers M1SS and BC2_uni_R was performed on all cDNA. As for how the authors treated the data: Normalization of each sample was performed by random selection of 1 million high-quality reads, each carrying a distinct molecular identifier. Instead of being binned into consensus sequences, reads that shared molecular identifiers were thrown out. MiTCR, with a Q25 quality threshold and the strictest error-elimination algorithm, was used for CDR3 identification, clonotype clustering and error correction. A nonparametric unseen species model with Euler transformation was used to estimate lower-bound total TCR beta diversity. TCRdb reanalyzed the raw reads on its own, using fastp at Q25 for trimming and MiXCR for clone calling, and kept in-frame beta chains. Entries that share a CDR3 protein sequence are merged under the most common genes and DNA. TCRdb, not the original authors, processed these V and J calls. Within this sample are some 1.5 million distinct CDR3 sequences, with about 42% of them counted one time only. 4% of the sample comes from the top ten.

Spanning cysteine to phenylalanine, the CDR3 consists of 11 amino acids. This entry keeps only the CDR3 DNA: 33 bases, framed from base 1. V trim: 4 bases; J trim: 12 bases; unmatched bases: 7. For CDR1 and CDR2, the germline V gene (reference sequence) lists DFQATT and SNEGSKA. The donors were roughly 40 Caucasian individuals from Russia, aged roughly 6 to 100 years, who were systemically healthy. Around 9.7 milliliters of peripheral blood were collected from each donor into EDTA-treated Vacutainer tubes. Ficoll-Paque density-gradient centrifugation was used to isolate PBMCs, with at least 6 million per sample. Trizol reagent was used to extract total RNA from PBMCs, with at least 5 micrograms per sample. The percentages of naive CD45RAhigh/CD27high T cells were determined by flow cytometry on a PBMC aliquot from every donor. Overall study results and their limits: Compared with the aged group, the long-lived group had more naive CD4+ T cells, fewer expanded clones and increased TCR diversity, a pattern suggesting age selection. Because donor CMV infection status was unknown, age-related changes in expanded clonotypes were potentially confounded. Since profiling was done on bulk unsorted PBMCs, naive and antigen-experienced compartments could not be conclusively compared. The percentage of naive T cells measured by flow cytometry correlated strongly with observed TCR beta diversity. As age increased, observed TCR beta diversity per million T cells dropped in a roughly linear way, and a significant reduction was already evident by age 40. Total diversity estimates from one million sequenced T cells were considered lower bounds and underestimates.

This clonotype has a single count. The antigen it recognizes is unknown. No per-base quality is available; no much larger clone lies one base away. The chain was built from TRBV20-1 and TRBJ2-5; a stretch of 8 junction bases matches TRBD1. The sequence came from a woman aged 18-29 years in good health. The specimen sequenced was blood. Read as DNA, the sequence is TGCAGTGCTATTTCGGACAGGGTTGAGTACTTC. Its amino acids are CSAISDRVEYF.